One T cell receptor (beta chain) is described in this entry. V was pared by 3 bases and J by 0 bases, with 9 bases between. Germline lookup yields CDR1 SEHNR and CDR2 FQNEAQ (reference sequence). The CDR3 contains 15 residues. Naive CD8 cells lacked CD45RO, underwent positive selection for CCR7 and left out terminally differentiated effector memory CD45RA+ cells. These data come from a study of shared clonotypes between healthy human individuals. Sequencing used immunoSEQ multiplex PCR; TCRdb keeps in-frame clones, though not all of them. The sample contains 800,000 or so clones, about 96% of which appear only once.

This TCR derives from a man aged 25 to 40 in good health. The chain is built from TRBV7-9 and TRBJ1-5; maybe TRBD1 (6 bases). Material for sequencing was naive CD8+ T cells sorted from blood. The CDR3 is CASSFGQTSNQPQHF. The CDR3 DNA reads TGTGCCAGCAGCTTCGGACAGACTAGCAATCAGCCCCAGCATTTT.